These 32 T cell receptor beta chains were all obtained from the same sample, sequenced in a study of T cells in Graves' hyperthyroidism and ophthalmopathy. There were TCR beta CDR3 regions amplified from RNA transcripts. First-round RT-PCR with HTBI primers amplified the TCR CDR3 region. TCRdb used MiXCR to reprocess the multiplex PCR reads, holding one entry per CDR3 protein. Among about 480,000 distinct CDR3 sequences listed, roughly 14% were seen once. The specimen was blood. These receptors were taken from a young woman with Graves' hyperthyroidism.

This clonotype was seen many times. The gene calls are TRBV24-1 and TRBJ2-5, with 9 bases lining up with TRBD1. CDR1 is KGHDR, CDR2 SFDVKD, per germline. This CDR3 has 15 amino acids. J lost 5 bases, V lost 3 bases, and 6 bases had no gene match. The CDR3 loop is CATSDPGTGTETQYF. In DNA form, the CDR3 reads TGTGCCACCAGTGATCCGGGGACAGGGACGGAGACCCAGTACTTC.

There are many counts of this clonotype. This chain joins TRBV9 and TRBJ2-3; D call uncertain. Germline CDR1 SGDLS, CDR2 YYNGEE. Trimming took off 0 bases at V and 4 bases at J, with 6 bases between the two ends. This CDR3 contains 13 residues. CDR3 coding DNA: TGTGCCAGCAGCGTAGTCCCGGCAGATACGCAGTATTTT. Translation gives CASSVVPADTQYF.

Only a few counts were recorded for this clonotype. The gene calls are TRBV30 and TRBJ1-1, with TRBD1 identical over 7 bases. Germline values: CDR1 GTSNPN, CDR2 SVGIG (reference sequence). The CDR3 contains 12 residues. J gave up 5 bases and V 4 bases, and 4 bases lay outside the gene matches. The CDR3 coding sequence is TGTGCCTGGACCCAGGGGGATACTGAAGCTTTCTTT. Protein sequence: CAWTQGDTEAFF.

The chain joins TRBV3-1 to TRBJ1-2; 9 nucleotides agree with TRBD1. The V gene's germline CDR1 is LGHDT and CDR2 YNNKEL (reference sequence). This CDR3 region has 15 residues. After removal of 1 base from V and 7 bases from J, the junction contained 7 bases not matched to a gene. For the CDR3, the DNA is TGTGCCAGCAGCCAAGGGGACAGGGCTTGGGGTGGCTACACCTTC. Translation: CASSQGDRAWGGYTF.

With respect to this clonotype: A much larger clone lies a single base off, so this may be a read error. The rearrangement uses TRBV18 and TRBJ1-2, with D possibly matching TRBD1 (5 bases). This CDR3 region has 16 residues. Germline V lookup: CDR1 KGHSH, CDR2 LQKENI. The CDR3 DNA follows: TGTGCCAGCACACCAAGGGGCCAAGGATCCGTCTATGGCTACACCTTC. Translation: CASTPRGQGSVYGYTF.

This clonotype was recorded at least ten times. The chain recombines TRBV10-3 with TRBJ2-3; 14 nucleotides match TRBD2. J gave up 2 bases and V 10 bases, and 5 bases lay outside the gene matches. Germline V gene sequence: CDR1 ENHRY, CDR2 SYGVKD. This CDR3 spans 15 amino acids. CDR3 residues: CATGTSGGNTDTQYF. The CDR3 region has the DNA TGTGCCACCGGGACTAGCGGGGGAAACACAGATACGCAGTATTTT.

V gene TRBV18 combines with J gene TRBJ2-2, with 7 bases identical to TRBD1. V shed 2 bases, J shed 6 bases, and the junction held 6 bases outside the gene matches. CDR3 length: 15 residues. CDR1 and CDR2 (germline): KGHSH, LQKENI. The CDR3 DNA reads TGTGCCAGCTCACCAAGGGGGCTGACCGCCGGGGAGCTGTTTTTT. Protein: CASSPRGLTAGELFF.

Remarks on this clonotype: Since a much larger clone is just one base distant, this may be a read error. The chain has TRBV7-2 and TRBJ2-1; TRBD2 matches at 9 bases. The length of the CDR3 is 15 residues. From germline, CDR1 is SGHTA and CDR2 FQGNSA. In nucleotides, the CDR3 is TGTGCCAGCAGCCTTAGCGGGGGAATCTACGATGAGCAGTTCTTC. It is translated as CASSLSGGIYDEQFF.

This clonotype was observed many times. This chain joins TRBV9 and TRBJ2-7; no reliable D call. The CDR3 length is 15 residues. The V and J ends lost 0 bases and 2 bases respectively, with 12 bases between them. Germline-derived CDR1 and CDR2 are SGDLS and YYNGEE. The CDR3 reads CASSVEPKAAYEQYF. The CDR3 DNA sequence: TGTGCCAGCAGCGTAGAACCCAAGGCGGCCTACGAGCAGTACTTC.

This chain links TRBV6-1 with TRBJ1-4; TRBD1 might be the D (5 bases). Germline assignment: CDR1 MNHNS and CDR2 SASEGT. V dropped 3 bases and J dropped 2 bases, with 13 bases sitting between them. CDR3 length: 16 residues. The CDR3 is CASSDFAGTTNEKLFF. CDR3 nucleotides: TGTGCCAGCAGTGATTTCGCCGGGACCACTAATGAAAAACTGTTTTTT.

The genes are TRBV24-1 and TRBJ2-3; TRBD2 matches 9 bases. Germline CDR1 is KGHDR and CDR2 is SFDVKD. V was clipped by 2 bases and J by 3 bases; unmatched bases: 8. The CDR3 totals 17 residues. The CDR3: CATSDWTSESPTDTQYF. Written as DNA, the CDR3 is TGTGCCACCAGTGATTGGACTAGCGAGAGTCCGACAGATACGCAGTATTTT.

This clonotype was counted at least ten times. This chain links TRBV30 with TRBJ2-3; 8 positions agree with TRBD2. CDR3 length equals 12 residues. Trimming cost V 3 bases and J 6 bases; bases outside gene matches: 2. CDR1 GTSNPN and CDR2 SVGIG come from the germline V gene (reference sequence). CDR3 protein: CAWRSGGDTQYF. The CDR3 bases are TGTGCCTGGAGGAGCGGGGGTGATACGCAGTATTTT.

This clonotype has at least ten counts. The V call is TRBV9, the J call TRBJ1-5; D unresolved. V was clipped by 0 bases and J by 1 base, with 8 bases between them. The CDR3 spans 15 residues. Per the germline V gene, CDR1 is SGDLS and CDR2 is YYNGEE. The DNA of the CDR3 is TGTGCCAGCAGCGTAGGTGGGTTAAGCAATCAGCCCCAGCATTTT. Encoded protein: CASSVGGLSNQPQHF.

The sample holds many counts of this clonotype. The chain joins TRBV30 to TRBJ2-7, with no clear D. CDR1 and CDR2 (germline): GTSNPN, SVGIG (reference sequence). With 0 bases removed from V and 4 bases from J, the gap between germline ends came to 7 bases. The CDR3 is 12 residues long. The CDR3 reads CAWSVTLYEQYF. In DNA form, the CDR3 reads TGTGCCTGGAGTGTGACTCTGTACGAGCAGTACTTC.

This clonotype was seen at least ten times. This sequence joins TRBV14 and TRBJ2-7, with 10 positions matching TRBD1. CDR1 SGHDN and CDR2 FVKESK come from the germline V gene. Trimming took 5 bases from V and 4 from J; bases not matched to a gene: 20. The CDR3 loop spans 19 amino acids. CDR3 amino acids: CASSSSLSRDRGIRYEQYF. The CDR3 nucleotides are TGTGCCAGCAGCTCATCACTCTCCCGGGACAGGGGAATACGTTACGAGCAGTACTTC.

At least ten counts were recorded for this clonotype. The gene calls are TRBV28 and TRBJ2-7; D possibly corresponds to TRBD2 (5 bases). The CDR3 length is 15 residues. V lost 6 bases and J 0 bases, leaving 15 bases between the germline ends. Germline V CDR1 and CDR2: MDHEN, SYDVKM. This chain's CDR3 is CASRPGSASSYEQYF. The CDR3 DNA reads as TGTGCCAGCAGACCCGGTAGCGCTAGCTCCTACGAGCAGTACTTC.

The chain joins TRBV12-3 or TRBV12-4 to TRBJ2-5; 11 nucleotides match TRBD2. J gave up 4 bases and V 6 bases, and 22 bases lay outside the gene matches. There are 20 residues in the CDR3. DNA of the CDR3: TGTGCCAGCAGCGAACCGGGACTAGCGGAGAGTGGAGTTGCCGGAGAGACCCAGTACTTC. Its protein product is CASSEPGLAESGVAGETQYF.

There are many counts of this clonotype. The chain employs TRBV7-9 and TRBJ1-5, with a possible D match to TRBD1 (6 bases). Trimming took off 5 bases at V and 6 bases at J, with 14 bases between the two ends. The CDR3 totals 14 residues. CDR1 and CDR2 from the germline V gene are SEHNR and FQNEAQ (reference sequence). CDR3 protein: CASSPQGSRQPQHF. CDR3 bases: TGTGCCAGCAGCCCACAGGGTTCCCGTCAGCCCCAGCATTTT.

This clonotype showed up many times. This chain uses TRBV19 with TRBJ2-6, with D tentatively TRBD2 (5 bases). Trimming pared 5 bases from V and 4 bases from J, leaving 9 bases between. The CDR3 sequence is 14 residues long. CDR1 and CDR2 (germline): LNHDA, SQIVND (reference sequence). Here the CDR3 DNA reads TGTGCCAGTAGTTCGACGGGGGGGGCCAACGTCCTGACTTTC. Translation gives CASSSTGGANVLTF.

The chain's CDR3 is CASSQAPGVLNQPQHF. CDR3 in DNA: TGTGCCAGCAGCCAAGCCCCCGGGGTTTTAAATCAGCCCCAGCATTTT. V gene TRBV3-1 combines with J gene TRBJ1-5; unclear D gene. The CDR3 runs to 16 residues. Germline V CDR1 and CDR2: LGHDT, YNNKEL (reference sequence). Trimming left V 1 base short and J 4 bases short, with 14 bases between.

This clonotype was counted ten times or more. The chain links TRBV5-1 to TRBJ1-5, with D possibly being TRBD1 (5 bases). V lost 3 bases, J lost 3 bases, and 13 bases lay in between. The CDR3 extends over 15 amino acids. CDR1 is SGHRS and CDR2 is YFSETQ in the germline V gene. The CDR3 here is CASSYQGGDNQPQHF. For the CDR3, the DNA is TGCGCCAGCAGCTATCAGGGAGGGGACAATCAGCCCCAGCATTTT.

This clonotype was counted ten times or more. V and J are TRBV2 and TRBJ1-2; D may be TRBD1 (6 bases). Germline CDR1 is SNHLY and CDR2 is FYNNEI. V gave up 6 bases and J gave up 5 bases, with 13 bases separating them. The CDR3 length is 13 residues. Written as DNA, the CDR3 is TGTGCCAGCAGCTCGGAGGGGGGTTATGGCTACACCTTC. This sequence encodes CASSSEGGYGYTF.

This chain uses TRBV7-6 with TRBJ2-1; 9 nucleotides align to TRBD2. Losses at the gene ends were 4 bases for V and 4 bases for J; bases not matched to a gene: 5. CDR1 is SGHVS and CDR2 is FNYEAQ in the germline V gene. The CDR3 runs 15 residues. CDR3 in DNA: TGTGCCAGCAGCTACGAGGCGGGAGGGTACAATGAGCAGTTCTTC. Translating gives CASSYEAGGYNEQFF.

This chain joins TRBV7-9 and TRBJ1-2; D gene uncertain. The germline V gene has CDR1 SEHNR and CDR2 FQNEAQ (reference sequence). This CDR3 is built from 13 residues. Trimming stripped 0 bases from V and 8 bases from J, with 10 bases between. CDR3 sequence (DNA): TGTGCCAGCAGCTTAGCGCCTCCTCACGGCTACACCTTC. Protein product: CASSLAPPHGYTF.

This clonotype was counted ten times or more. This chain connects TRBV30 to TRBJ2-5; possibly TRBD1 or TRBD2 for D (5 bases each). This CDR3 contains 13 residues. V was trimmed by 5 bases and J by 7 bases, leaving 17 bases between them. Germline loops: CDR1 GTSNPN, CDR2 SVGIG (reference sequence). CDR3 loop: CAWDLGTPRTQYF. The CDR3 region has the DNA TGTGCCTGGGACCTCGGGACCCCACGGACCCAGTACTTC.

CDR3 in DNA: TGTGCCAGCAGCGGAAAACTAGCGGGAGCCGGGGAGCTGTTTTTT. It codes for CASSGKLAGAGELFF. The chain couples TRBV11-2 to TRBJ2-2; 11 nucleotides line up with TRBD2. Trimming at V came to 5 bases and at J to 6 bases, leaving 5 bases not matched to a gene. Per the germline V gene, CDR1 is SGHAT and CDR2 is FQNNGV. The CDR3 is 15 residues long.

The sample holds one count of this clonotype. CDR3 residues: CASSQGTTGTSFGYTF. The DNA of the CDR3 is TGTGCCAGCAGCCAAGGAACGACAGGGACCTCTTTTGGCTACACCTTC. This chain connects TRBV3-1 to TRBJ1-2; 7 nucleotides agree with TRBD1. With 1 base clipped from V and 7 bases from J, the junction kept 12 bases outside the gene matches. Germline loops: CDR1 LGHDT, CDR2 YNNKEL (reference sequence). The CDR3 runs 16 residues.

This clonotype was detected only a few times. Just one base apart from a much larger clone, this may be a read error. The chain links TRBV12-3 or TRBV12-4 to TRBJ2-2; weak D call: TRBD1 (6 bases). Trimming shortened V by 6 bases and J by 3 bases, and 8 bases separated the two germline ends. The CDR3 is 13 amino acids. CDR3 amino acids: CASRAGDTGELFF. The CDR3 bases are TGTGCCAGCAGAGCAGGGGACACCGGGGAGCTGTTTTTT.

This clonotype was counted a few times. This chain joins TRBV7-3 and TRBJ2-1; unclear D gene. V was pared by 4 bases and J by 5 bases, with 12 bases between. This CDR3 region has 14 residues. In germline, CDR1 is SGHTA, CDR2 FQGTGA. The CDR3 coding sequence is TGTGCCAGCAGCTCAGCCGGCGCGGACAATGAGCAGTTCTTC. Its protein product is CASSSAGADNEQFF.

In this sample, this clonotype turned up a few times. This chain connects TRBV5-5 to TRBJ1-3; D is perhaps TRBD1 (6 bases). This CDR3 region has 14 residues. The V end was cut by 5 bases, the J end by 1 base, with 10 bases between. From germline, CDR1 is SGHKS and CDR2 YYEKEE (reference sequence). The CDR3 coding sequence is TGTGCCAGCAGGGGACACGTTTCTGGAAACACCATATATTTT. This codes for CASRGHVSGNTIYF.

At least ten counts were recorded for this clonotype. The genes are TRBV11-2 and TRBJ2-1; the match to TRBD2 covers 12 bases. This CDR3 region has 14 residues. Unmatched junction bases numbered 4, after V lost 8 bases and J lost 5 bases. Germline V CDR1 and CDR2: SGHAT, FQNNGV. The CDR3 region is CASGLAGPNNEQFF. The CDR3 DNA reads TGTGCCAGCGGACTAGCGGGGCCCAACAATGAGCAGTTCTTC. Together with reference TRBV11-2 and TRBJ2-1, the CDR3 gives the full variable domain: EAGVAQSPRYKIIEKRQSVAFWCNPISGHATLYWYQQILGQGPKLLIQFQNNGVVDDSQLPKDRFSAERLKGVDSTLKIQPAKLEDSAVYLCASGLAGPNNEQFFGPGTRLTVL.

This clonotype occurred a few times. The rearrangement uses TRBV14 and TRBJ2-7; TRBD1 or TRBD2 may be the D gene (6 bases each). CDR3 length equals 13 residues. CDR1 and CDR2 (germline): SGHDN, FVKESK. The germline V and J ends were trimmed by 3 bases and 3 bases, with 9 bases remaining between them. The chain's CDR3 is CASSQKGGYEQYV. The CDR3 DNA follows: TGTGCCAGCAGCCAGAAGGGGGGCTACGAGCAGTACGTC.